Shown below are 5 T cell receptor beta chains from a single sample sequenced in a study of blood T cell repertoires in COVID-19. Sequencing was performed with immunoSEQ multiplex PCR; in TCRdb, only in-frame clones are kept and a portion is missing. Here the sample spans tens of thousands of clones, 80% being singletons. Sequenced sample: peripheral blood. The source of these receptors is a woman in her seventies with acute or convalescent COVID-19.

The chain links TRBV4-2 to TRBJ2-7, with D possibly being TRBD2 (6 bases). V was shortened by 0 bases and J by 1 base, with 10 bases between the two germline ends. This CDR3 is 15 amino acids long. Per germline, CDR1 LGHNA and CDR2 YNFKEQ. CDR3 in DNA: TGTGCCAGCAGCCAAGACACGCGGGGTTCCTACGAGCAGTACTTC. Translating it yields CASSQDTRGSYEQYF.

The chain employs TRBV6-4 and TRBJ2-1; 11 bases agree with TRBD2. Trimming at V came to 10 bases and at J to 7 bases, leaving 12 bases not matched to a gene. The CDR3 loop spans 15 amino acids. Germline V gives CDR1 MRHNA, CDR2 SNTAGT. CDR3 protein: CATEVPSGGRNEQFF. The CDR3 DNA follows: TGTGCCACCGAAGTTCCTAGCGGGGGGAGGAATGAGCAGTTCTTC.

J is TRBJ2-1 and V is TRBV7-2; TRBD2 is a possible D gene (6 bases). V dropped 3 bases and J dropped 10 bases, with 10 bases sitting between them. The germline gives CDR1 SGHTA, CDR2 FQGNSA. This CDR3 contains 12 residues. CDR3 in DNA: TGTGCCAGCAGCTTCGCGGGGCGCGAGCAGTTCTTC. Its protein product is CASSFAGREQFF.

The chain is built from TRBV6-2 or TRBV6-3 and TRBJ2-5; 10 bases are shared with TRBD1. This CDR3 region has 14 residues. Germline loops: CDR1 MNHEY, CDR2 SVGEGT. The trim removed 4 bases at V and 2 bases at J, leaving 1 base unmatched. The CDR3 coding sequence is TGTGCCAGCAGTTGGGACAGGGGACAAGAGACCCAGTACTTC. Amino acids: CASSWDRGQETQYF.

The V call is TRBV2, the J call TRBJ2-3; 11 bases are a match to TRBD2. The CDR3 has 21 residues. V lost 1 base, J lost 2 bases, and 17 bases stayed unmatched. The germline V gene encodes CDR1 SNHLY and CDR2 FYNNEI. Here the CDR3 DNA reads TGTGCCAGCAGTGAAGTCTCCTGGCAGGGTGCTAGCGGGGGGCTCACAGATACGCAGTATTTT. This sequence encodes CASSEVSWQGASGGLTDTQYF.